This entry is about one T cell receptor (beta chain). Trimming removed 5 bases from V and 10 bases from J, with 17 bases in between. Germline-derived CDR1 and CDR2 are SEHNR and FQNEAQ (reference sequence). This CDR3 has 13 amino acids. This specimen comes from a study of OX40 agonist ivuxolimab in advanced cancers. On the study more broadly: Dose-escalation patients had hepatocellular carcinoma, melanoma, renal cell or head and neck cancer.

Libraries were prepared by immunoSEQ multiplex PCR; TCRdb keeps only in-frame clonotypes and omits some of them. Counted here are 65,000 to 95,000 clones, about 85% occurring once; the ten biggest clones make up more than 3.5%. Specimen: CD4+ or CD8+ T cells sorted from blood, collected in a trial of the OX40 agonist ivuxolimab. The V gene is TRBV7-9, the J gene TRBJ1-1; weak D call: TRBD1 (5 bases). This TCR was sampled from an adult with an advanced solid tumor such as melanoma, head and neck, liver or kidney cancer. For the CDR3, the DNA is TGTGCCAGCAGCCCCCAGGGACCGGGGCGAGCTTTCTTT. Translating it yields CASSPQGPGRAFF.